The 3 T cell receptor beta chains below were found in one sample sequenced in a study of T cells after yellow fever vaccination. TCRdb re-called the 5' RACE reads with MiXCR, one entry per CDR3 protein. The repertoire holds hundreds of thousands of distinct CDR3 sequences, with about 12% as singletons. Specimen: PBMCs, collected on the day of the yellow fever booster vaccination. All receptors come from a man under 40 who received the YFV17D yellow fever vaccine.

This clonotype has just a few counts. V gene TRBV6-5 combines with J gene TRBJ2-1, with 13 positions matching TRBD2. The CDR3 length is 13 residues. CDR1 and CDR2 (germline): MNHEY, SVGAGI. V shed 8 bases and J 10 bases; nucleotides not matched to a gene: 5. In DNA, the CDR3 is TGTGCCAGCTGTACTAGCGGGAGGGACGAGCAGTTCTTC. Amino acids: CASCTSGRDEQFF.

In its sample, this clonotype was seen a few times. The CDR3 bases are TGCAGTGCTAATCCGGGACCTGCCCATGGCTACACCTTC. It codes for CSANPGPAHGYTF. The rearrangement joins TRBV20-1 to TRBJ1-2; possibly TRBD1 for D (5 bases). Per germline, CDR1 DFQATT and CDR2 SNEGSKA (reference sequence). This CDR3 is 13 amino acids long. The V gene lost 4 bases and the J gene lost 6 bases, with 15 bases spanning the gap.

The rearrangement links TRBV5-1 to TRBJ2-7; D is uncertain. The V gene lost 0 bases and the J gene lost 4 bases, with 11 bases spanning the gap. The germline V gene has CDR1 SGHRS and CDR2 YFSETQ. The CDR3 has 14 residues. The DNA of the CDR3 is TGCGCCAGCAGCTTGGTCGGTTCGGTTTACGAGCAGTACTTC. This codes for CASSLVGSVYEQYF. Looking up the rest from reference TRBV5-1 and TRBJ2-7 gives the full variable domain: KAGVTQTPRYLIKTRGQQVTLSCSPISGHRSVSWYQQTPGQGLQFLFEYFSETQRNKGNFPGRFSGRQFSNSRSEMNVSTLELGDSALYLCASSLVGSVYEQYFGPGTRLTVT.